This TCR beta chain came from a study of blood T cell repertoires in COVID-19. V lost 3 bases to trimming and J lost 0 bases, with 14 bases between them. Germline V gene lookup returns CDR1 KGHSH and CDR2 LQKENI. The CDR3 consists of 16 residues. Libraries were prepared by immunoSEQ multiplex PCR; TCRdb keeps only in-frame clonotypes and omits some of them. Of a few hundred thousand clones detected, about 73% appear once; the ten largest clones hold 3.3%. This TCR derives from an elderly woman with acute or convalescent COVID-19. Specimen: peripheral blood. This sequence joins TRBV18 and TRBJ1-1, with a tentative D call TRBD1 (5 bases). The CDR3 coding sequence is TGTGCCAGCTCACCGAGCGCAGGGCAGGTGAACACTGAAGCTTTCTTT. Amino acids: CASSPSAGQVNTEAFF.